This is a list of T cell receptor beta chains from one sample in a study of blood T cell repertoires in COVID-19. Produced via immunoSEQ multiplex PCR; TCRdb's table is partial and in-frame only. The repertoire has just over 300,000 clones, almost 90% of them found once; the top ten carry approximately 4%. The sequenced sample was PBMCs or T cells enriched from blood (not recorded which). These receptors originate from a woman in her late teens or twenties with acute COVID-19. CDR3s include the opening cysteine and the closing phenylalanine or tryptophan. Each record gives: J gene, V gene, clone size, D gene, CDR3 protein, CDR3 DNA. A D gene is named only where the DNA matches it firmly. Not all rows give a size; the values are once, few, many and, for expanded clones, a class.

>TRBJ1-1|TRBV5-4|once|TRBD1
CASSPLDRDRTEAFF
TGTGCCAGCAGCCCCCTAGACAGGGATCGCACTGAAGCTTTCTTT
>TRBJ2-1|TRBV9|few|.
CASSVSPSNEQFF
TGTGCCAGCAGCGTCTCTCCTTCCAATGAGCAGTTCTTC
>TRBJ1-2|TRBV5-6|.|TRBD1
CASSPDRNYGYTF
TGTGCCAGCAGCCCGGACAGGAACTATGGCTACACCTTC
>TRBJ2-1|TRBV4-2|.|TRBD2
CASSQATRTSWNEQFF
TGTGCCAGCAGCCAAGCGACAAGGACTAGCTGGAATGAGCAGTTCTTC
>TRBJ1-1|TRBV7-9|.|.
CASSLEGYGAFF
TGTGCCAGCAGCTTAGAAGGCTACGGGGCTTTCTTT
>TRBJ1-1|TRBV6-6|once|.
CASSYGAAQNTEAFF
TGTGCCAGCAGTTACGGCGCGGCTCAGAACACTGAAGCTTTCTTT
>TRBJ2-2|TRBV28|.|.
CASNLIVGAGELFF
TGTGCCAGCAATTTAATAGTCGGGGCCGGGGAGCTGTTTTTT
>TRBJ1-3|TRBV16|.|TRBD1
CASSQSRQGIRGNTIYF
TGTGCCAGCAGCCAATCGAGACAGGGTATCCGAGGAAACACCATATATTTT
>TRBJ2-7|TRBV6-2/TRBV6-3|.|.
CASSFSTYEQYF
TGTGCCAGCAGTTTCTCCACCTACGAGCAGTACTTC
>TRBJ2-1|TRBV5-4|few|TRBD2
CASSLTSGRAGEQFF
TGTGCCAGCAGCCTGACTAGCGGGAGGGCCGGTGAGCAGTTCTTC
>TRBJ1-1|TRBV11-2|once|.
CASSLGPVGVNTEAFF
TGTGCCAGCAGCTTAGGTCCTGTAGGGGTGAACACTGAAGCTTTCTTT
>TRBJ2-7|TRBV7-8|.|.
CASSFAGDTEQYF
TGTGCCAGCAGCTTCGCCGGGGATACCGAGCAGTACTTC
>TRBJ2-7|TRBV28|.|.
CASSFHYEQYF
TGTGCCAGCAGTTTCCACTACGAGCAGTACTTC
>TRBJ2-7|TRBV27|.|TRBD2
CASRAGGFVSYEQYF
TGTGCCAGCAGGGCGGGGGGGTTTGTCTCCTACGAGCAGTACTTC
>TRBJ1-2|TRBV9|.|.
CASSSPRGEWYGYTF
TGTGCCAGCAGCTCCCCGCGGGGCGAATGGTATGGCTACACCTTC
>TRBJ2-7|TRBV27|once|.
CASSLDSRMNDEQYF
TGTGCCAGCAGTTTAGACTCCCGAATGAATGACGAGCAGTACTTC
>TRBJ2-1|TRBV7-9|few|TRBD1
CASSLPTGQGYNEQFF
TGTGCCAGCAGCTTACCCACGGGACAGGGCTACAATGAGCAGTTCTTC
>TRBJ1-4|TRBV6-2/TRBV6-3|.|.
CASSYSYTGEKLFF
TGTGCCAGCAGTTACTCCTATACCGGTGAAAAACTGTTTTTT
>TRBJ1-1|TRBV28|.|TRBD1
CASSLGQGTTEAFF
TGTGCCAGCAGTTTAGGACAGGGGACCACTGAAGCTTTCTTT
>TRBJ1-5|TRBV15|.|TRBD1
CATSLGQGVGNQPQHF
TGTGCCACTTCACTCGGACAGGGCGTTGGGAATCAGCCCCAGCATTTT
>TRBJ1-1|TRBV28|.|.
CASSFPELGNTEAFF
TGTGCCAGCAGTTTCCCCGAGTTGGGCAACACTGAAGCTTTCTTT
>TRBJ2-3|TRBV29-1|.|TRBD2
CSVERAGGSTDTQYF
TGCAGCGTTGAAAGGGCGGGAGGTAGCACAGATACGCAGTATTTT
>TRBJ1-1|TRBV7-9|.|.
CASSLGEGNTEAFF
TGTGCCAGCAGCTTAGGGGAGGGGAACACTGAAGCTTTCTTT
>TRBJ1-2|TRBV6-5|.|.
CASSKSGTPNHYTF
TGTGCCAGCAGCAAATCCGGGACTCCAAACCACTACACCTTC
>TRBJ2-2|TRBV11-2|.|TRBD1
CASSLRGLSGELFF
TGTGCCAGCAGCTTGAGGGGGCTGAGCGGGGAGCTGTTTTTT
>TRBJ1-2|TRBV9|.|.
CASSADPRGDGYTF
TGTGCCAGCAGCGCCGACCCCCGGGGGGATGGCTACACCTTC
>TRBJ1-4|TRBV14|.|TRBD1
CASSQAGTAGEKLFF
TGTGCCAGCAGCCAAGCCGGGACAGCGGGCGAAAAACTGTTTTTT
>TRBJ1-6|TRBV4-1|.|TRBD1
CASSQERDRGPFNSPLHF
TGCGCCAGCAGCCAAGAACGGGACAGGGGACCTTTCAATTCACCCCTCCACTTT
>TRBJ1-2|TRBV14|.|TRBD1
CASSYRGGGYTF
TGTGCCAGCAGTTACAGGGGTGGTGGCTACACCTTC
>TRBJ1-4|TRBV28|.|TRBD1
CASRAGGVAEKLFF
TGTGCCAGCAGAGCAGGGGGCGTCGCTGAAAAACTGTTTTTT
>TRBJ1-4|TRBV3-1/TRBV3-2|.|TRBD1
CASSQESGGNEKLFF
TGTGCCAGCAGCCAAGAGTCAGGGGGAAATGAAAAACTGTTTTTT
>TRBJ2-7|TRBV11-2|.|TRBD2
CASRQRALAGDYEQYF
TGTGCCAGCAGGCAAAGAGCACTAGCGGGAGACTACGAGCAGTACTTC
>TRBJ2-5|TRBV3-1/TRBV3-2|.|.
CASSPLQGIRETQYF
TGTGCCAGCAGCCCCCTCCAGGGAATCCGAGAGACCCAGTACTTC
>TRBJ2-7|TRBV2|.|.
CASSVREAYF
TGTGCCAGCAGTGTCAGGGAGGCGTACTTC
>TRBJ2-6|TRBV28|.|.
CASSLSGAGANVLTF
TGTGCCAGCAGTTTATCCGGAGCTGGGGCCAACGTCCTGACTTTC
>TRBJ1-2|TRBV19|.|.
CASSIHDRPSGYTF
TGTGCCAGTAGTATCCATGACAGGCCGAGTGGCTACACCTTC
>TRBJ1-6|TRBV6-6|.|.
CASSSLFNSPLHF
TGTGCCAGCAGTTCCCTCTTTAATTCACCCCTCCACTTT
>TRBJ1-2|TRBV29-1|.|.
CSVGVFDSPYGYTF
TGCAGCGTTGGGGTTTTCGACAGCCCCTATGGCTACACCTTC
>TRBJ2-1|TRBV27|.|TRBD2
CAISPIGEGRNEQFF
TGTGCCATTTCGCCGATAGGGGAGGGCCGCAATGAGCAGTTCTTC
>TRBJ1-2|TRBV3-1/TRBV3-2|.|TRBD1
CASSPIGQGDYGYTF
TGTGCCAGCAGCCCAATTGGACAGGGGGACTATGGCTACACCTTC
>TRBJ2-3|TRBV4-2|.|.
CASSQELPEGSTDTQYF
TGTGCCAGCAGCCAAGAATTACCGGAGGGATCCACAGATACGCAGTATTTT
>TRBJ2-2|TRBV5-1|.|TRBD1
CASTTGGAEGTGELFF
TGCGCCAGCACCACAGGGGGCGCGGAAGGGACCGGGGAGCTGTTTTTT
>TRBJ2-1|TRBV20-1|.|.
CSASPGYRYNEQFF
TGCAGTGCCAGTCCCGGGTACCGTTACAATGAGCAGTTCTTC
>TRBJ2-7|TRBV5-5|.|TRBD1
CASSLGTANTYEQYF
TGTGCCAGCAGCCTCGGGACAGCGAACACCTACGAGCAGTACTTC
>TRBJ2-1|TRBV28|.|TRBD1
CASSTGTGAPEQFF
TGTGCCAGCAGCACCGGGACAGGGGCCCCTGAGCAGTTCTTC
>TRBJ2-1|TRBV12-5|.|TRBD2
CASGQKTSGSLNEQFF
TGTGCTAGTGGTCAAAAGACTAGCGGGAGTCTGAATGAGCAGTTCTTC
>TRBJ1-5|TRBV7-6|.|.
CASSLGGGATPQPQHF
TGTGCCAGCAGCTTAGGGGGTGGGGCTACCCCCCAGCCCCAGCATTTT
>TRBJ1-2|TRBV28|.|.
CASSLQNYGYTF
TGTGCCAGCAGTTTACAAAACTATGGCTACACCTTC
>TRBJ2-3|TRBV3-1/TRBV3-2|.|.
CASSQAGGYTDTQYF
TGTGCCAGCAGCCAAGCCGGCGGCTACACAGATACGCAGTATTTT
>TRBJ2-1|TRBV6-6|.|.
CASSRSGLDSYNEQFF
TGTGCCAGCAGTCGATCGGGACTGGATTCCTACAATGAGCAGTTCTTC
>TRBJ1-1|TRBV6-1|.|TRBD1
CASSEAGQGAGNAEAFF
TGTGCCAGCAGTGAAGCGGGGCAGGGGGCGGGGAACGCTGAAGCTTTCTTT
>TRBJ1-5|TRBV5-1|once|TRBD1
CASSTDRDQPQHF
TGCGCCAGCAGCACAGACAGGGATCAGCCCCAGCATTTT
>TRBJ1-1|TRBV11-2|.|.
CASSFRERENTEAFF
TGTGCCAGCAGCTTTAGGGAGAGGGAGAACACTGAAGCTTTCTTT
>TRBJ2-7|TRBV7-8|.|.
CASSGRDITYEQYF
TGTGCCAGCAGTGGTAGGGACATTACCTACGAGCAGTACTTC